The 10 T cell receptor beta chains below were found in one sample sequenced in a study of T cell responses to AZD1222 COVID-19 vaccine. Generated by immunoSEQ multiplex PCR, the TCRdb table keeps only in-frame clones and is missing some. Of 40,000 to 45,000 clones listed, 83% are singletons. This specimen consisted of peripheral blood, obtained on day 0 of AZD1222 vaccination. The receptors come from an adult in good health.

The chain joins TRBV19 to TRBJ2-5; 9 bases align to TRBD1. This CDR3 region has 16 residues. Germline V gene sequence: CDR1 LNHDA, CDR2 SQIVND (reference sequence). V shed 4 bases, J shed 1 base, and the junction held 7 bases outside the gene matches. The chain's CDR3 is CASSTTGGSVQETQYF. Here the CDR3 DNA reads TGTGCCAGTAGTACCACAGGGGGCTCGGTCCAAGAGACCCAGTACTTC.

V usage is TRBV12-3 or TRBV12-4 and J usage is TRBJ2-3; D is unclear. This CDR3 contains 13 residues. Between the trimmed V and J ends, which lost 3 bases and 0 bases, there was a span of 4 bases. The CDR3 loop is CASSFQSTDTQYF. Here the CDR3 DNA reads TGTGCCAGCAGTTTCCAGAGCACAGATACGCAGTATTTT.

The chain uses TRBV15 and TRBJ1-1, with D tentatively TRBD1 (5 bases). The CDR3 covers 13 residues. The germline V gene has CDR1 LNHNV and CDR2 YYDKDF (reference sequence). Trimming took off 5 bases at V and 5 bases at J, with 12 bases between the two ends. CDR3 bases: TGTGCCACCAGCTCCCAGGGAGGTACTGAAGCTTTCTTT. Translating it yields CATSSQGGTEAFF.

The chain carries TRBV6-6 and TRBJ2-7; the match to TRBD1 covers 7 bases. Germline values: CDR1 MNHNY, CDR2 SVGAGI (reference sequence). V lost 5 bases and J lost 6; bases outside the gene matches: 4. The CDR3 runs to 12 residues. The CDR3 bases are TGTGCCAGCAGTGGACAGGACCGCGAGCAGTACTTC. Its protein product is CASSGQDREQYF.

The rearrangement uses TRBV28 and TRBJ2-7, with no clear D. Germline CDR1 reads MDHEN; CDR2 reads SYDVKM. Trimming took 6 bases from V and 3 from J, leaving 18 bases between them. The CDR3 consists of 15 residues. The CDR3 reads CASSIRGVGNYEQYF. For the CDR3, the DNA is TGTGCCAGCAGCATCAGAGGAGTGGGTAACTACGAGCAGTACTTC.

The rearrangement uses TRBV27 and TRBJ1-1; D not resolved. CDR1 is MNHEY and CDR2 is SMNVEV in the germline V gene (reference sequence). The V end was cut by 5 bases, the J end by 1 base, with 14 bases between. CDR3 length: 15 amino acids. The CDR3 sequence: CASSMISAGNTEAFF. The CDR3 coding sequence is TGTGCCAGCAGTATGATATCAGCCGGGAACACTGAAGCTTTCTTT.

This clone was counted a few times. The chain has TRBV6-2 or TRBV6-3 and TRBJ1-5, with a weak D call TRBD1 (5 bases). CDR1 MNHEY and CDR2 SVGEGT come from the germline V gene. V lost 5 bases and J 5 bases, leaving 10 bases between the germline ends. CDR3 length: 13 residues. Here the CDR3 reads CASSPGHDQPQHF. The CDR3 coding sequence is TGTGCCAGCAGTCCGGGGCACGATCAGCCCCAGCATTTT.

The count of this clone is one. The chain employs TRBV9 and TRBJ1-3, with D unresolved. Germline lookup yields CDR1 SGDLS and CDR2 YYNGEE. Trimming removed 4 bases from V and 4 bases from J, with 15 bases in between. The CDR3 sequence is 15 residues long. For the CDR3, the DNA is TGTGCCAGCAGCCCCCGAGGTTCTAAGGGAAACACCATATATTTT. It yields the protein CASSPRGSKGNTIYF. The complete variable domain, with remaining parts taken from reference TRBV9 and TRBJ1-3, reads DSGVTQTPKHLITATGQRVTLRCSPRSGDLSVYWYQQSLDQGLQFLIQYYNGEERAKGNILERFSAQQFPDLHSELNLSSLELGDSALYFCASSPRGSKGNTIYFGEGSWLTVV.

The gene calls are TRBV7-2 and TRBJ1-1, with TRBD1 identical over 8 bases. The V gene end was trimmed by 4 bases and the J gene end by 4 bases; junction bases not matched to a gene: 5. The CDR3 extends over 14 amino acids. Per the germline V gene, CDR1 is SGHTA and CDR2 is FQGNSA. CDR3: CASSYTGGVTEAFF. The CDR3 DNA reads TGTGCCAGCAGCTACACAGGGGGGGTCACTGAAGCTTTCTTT.

In its sample, this clone was seen a few times. This chain connects TRBV4-3 to TRBJ1-6; 7 positions match TRBD1. V gave up 3 bases and J gave up 7 bases; unmatched junction bases: 12. The germline CDR1 and CDR2 sequences are LGHNA and YSLEER. The CDR3 is 17 amino acids. The CDR3: CASSHLLFGTDNSPLHF. For the CDR3, the DNA is TGCGCCAGCAGCCACCTTCTTTTCGGGACAGACAATTCACCCCTCCACTTT.